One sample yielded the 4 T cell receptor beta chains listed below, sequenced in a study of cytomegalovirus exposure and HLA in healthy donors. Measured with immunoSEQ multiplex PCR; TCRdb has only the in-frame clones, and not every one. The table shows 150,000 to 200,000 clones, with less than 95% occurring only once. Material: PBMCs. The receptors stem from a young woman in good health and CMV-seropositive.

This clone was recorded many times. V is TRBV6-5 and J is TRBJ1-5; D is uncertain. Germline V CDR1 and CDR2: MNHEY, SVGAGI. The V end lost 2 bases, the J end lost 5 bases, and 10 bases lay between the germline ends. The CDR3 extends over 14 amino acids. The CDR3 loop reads CASSYGRSDQPQHF. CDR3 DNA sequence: TGTGCCAGCAGTTACGGCAGAAGCGATCAGCCCCAGCATTTT.

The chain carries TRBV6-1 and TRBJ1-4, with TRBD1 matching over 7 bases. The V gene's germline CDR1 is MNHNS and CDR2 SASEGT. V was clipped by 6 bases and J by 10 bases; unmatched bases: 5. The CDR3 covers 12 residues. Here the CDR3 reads CASRGTALKLFF. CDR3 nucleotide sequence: TGTGCCAGCAGGGGGACAGCCCTAAAACTGTTTTTT.

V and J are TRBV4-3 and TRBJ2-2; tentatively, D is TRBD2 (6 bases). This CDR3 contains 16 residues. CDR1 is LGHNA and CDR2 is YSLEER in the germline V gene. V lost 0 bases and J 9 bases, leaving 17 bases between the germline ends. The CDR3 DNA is TGCGCCAGCAGCCAAGAAGGGAGGATGGGGACCCGGGAGCTGTTTTTT. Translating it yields CASSQEGRMGTRELFF.

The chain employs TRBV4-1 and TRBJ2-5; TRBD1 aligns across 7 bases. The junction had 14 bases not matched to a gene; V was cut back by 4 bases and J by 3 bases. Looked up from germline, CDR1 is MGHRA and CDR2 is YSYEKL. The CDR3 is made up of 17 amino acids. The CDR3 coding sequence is TGCGCCAGCAGCCGCGTCGGGCTTGTCAGGGGGAAAGAGACCCAGTACTTC. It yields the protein CASSRVGLVRGKETQYF.